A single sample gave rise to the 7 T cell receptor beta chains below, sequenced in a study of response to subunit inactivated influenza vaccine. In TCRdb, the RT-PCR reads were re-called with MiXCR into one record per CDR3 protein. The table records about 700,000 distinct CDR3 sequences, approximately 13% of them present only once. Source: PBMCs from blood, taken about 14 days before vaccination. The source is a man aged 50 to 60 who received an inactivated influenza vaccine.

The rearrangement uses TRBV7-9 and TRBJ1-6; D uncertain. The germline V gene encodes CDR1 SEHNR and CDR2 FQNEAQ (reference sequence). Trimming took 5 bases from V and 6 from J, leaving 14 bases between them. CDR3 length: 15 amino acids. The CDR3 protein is CASSLEGLVNSPLHF. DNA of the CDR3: TGTGCCAGCAGCCTAGAAGGACTGGTTAATTCACCCCTCCACTTT.

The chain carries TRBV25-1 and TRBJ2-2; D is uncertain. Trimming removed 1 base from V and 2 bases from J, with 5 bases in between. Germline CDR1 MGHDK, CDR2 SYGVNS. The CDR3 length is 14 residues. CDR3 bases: TGTGCCAGCAGTGAATGGAGTAACACCGGGGAGCTGTTTTTT. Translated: CASSEWSNTGELFF.

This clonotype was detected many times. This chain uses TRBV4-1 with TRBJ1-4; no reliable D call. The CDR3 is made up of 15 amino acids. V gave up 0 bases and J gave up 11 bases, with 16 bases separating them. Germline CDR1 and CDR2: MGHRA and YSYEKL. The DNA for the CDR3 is TGCGCCAGCAGCCAAGATCTGGATGAGGCGGGGAAACTGTTTTTT. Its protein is CASSQDLDEAGKLFF.

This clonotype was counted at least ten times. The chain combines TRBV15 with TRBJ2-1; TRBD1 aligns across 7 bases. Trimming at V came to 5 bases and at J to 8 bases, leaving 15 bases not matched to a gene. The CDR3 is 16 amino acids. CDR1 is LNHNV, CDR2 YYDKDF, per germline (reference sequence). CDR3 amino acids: CATSDLPGQFSDEQFF. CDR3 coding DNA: TGTGCCACCAGCGATCTTCCGGGACAGTTCTCCGATGAGCAGTTCTTC.

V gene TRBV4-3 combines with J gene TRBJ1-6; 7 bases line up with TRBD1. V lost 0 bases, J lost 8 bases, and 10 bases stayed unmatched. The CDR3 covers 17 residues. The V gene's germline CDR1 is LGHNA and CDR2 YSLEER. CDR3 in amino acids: CASSQDWGRGVDSPLHF. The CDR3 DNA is TGCGCCAGCAGCCAAGATTGGGGCAGGGGGGTGGATTCACCCCTCCACTTT.

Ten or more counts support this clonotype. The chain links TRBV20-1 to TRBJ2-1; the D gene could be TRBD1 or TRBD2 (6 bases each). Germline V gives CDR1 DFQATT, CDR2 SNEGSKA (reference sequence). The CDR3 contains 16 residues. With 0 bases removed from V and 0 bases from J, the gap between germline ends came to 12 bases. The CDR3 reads CSARDLRGASYNEQFF. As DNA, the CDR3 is TGCAGTGCTAGAGATCTGAGGGGGGCCTCCTACAATGAGCAGTTCTTC.

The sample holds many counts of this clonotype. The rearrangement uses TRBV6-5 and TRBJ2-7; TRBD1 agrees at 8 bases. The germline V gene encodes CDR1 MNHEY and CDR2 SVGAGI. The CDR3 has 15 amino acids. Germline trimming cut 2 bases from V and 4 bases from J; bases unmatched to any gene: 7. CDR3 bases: TGTGCCAGCAGTTACCGCGGACAGGGCGTGTACGAGCAGTACTTC. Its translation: CASSYRGQGVYEQYF.